The 28 T cell receptor beta chains below all came from one sample that was sequenced in a study of technical replicates of blood from several donors. Method: immunoSEQ multiplex PCR; TCRdb's copy keeps in-frame clones and lacks some. The sample records tens of thousands of clones, about 81% being singletons. The sample taken for sequencing was PBMCs. These receptors all come from a human donor in good health. Some clones in this sample may be carry-over from other donors' samples.

V and J are TRBV2 and TRBJ1-1, with 10 bases lining up with TRBD1. J gave up 6 bases and V 7 bases, and 5 bases lay outside the gene matches. The CDR3 is 13 residues long. From germline, CDR1 is SNHLY and CDR2 FYNNEI. CDR3 sequence (DNA): TGTGCCAGCACCGGGACAGGGGTCCCTGAAGCTTTCTTT. Translated, it gives CASTGTGVPEAFF.

This chain links TRBV9 with TRBJ1-2; 8 bases match TRBD1. This CDR3 is built from 14 residues. V was pared by 3 bases and J by 3 bases, with 4 bases of the junction left unmatched. Germline lookup yields CDR1 SGDLS and CDR2 YYNGEE. CDR3 coding DNA: TGTGCCAGCAGCGCGGGACAGGTCTACTATGGCTACACCTTC. Its translation: CASSAGQVYYGYTF.

The chain links TRBV7-9 to TRBJ2-2, with D hard to call. V lost 1 base, J lost 6 bases, and 6 bases lay in between. Germline V gene data show CDR1 as SEHNR and CDR2 as FQNEAQ (reference sequence). The CDR3 extends over 13 amino acids. Here the CDR3 DNA reads TGTGCCAGCAGCTTAGGAGTAGCCGGGGAGCTGTTTTTT. Its protein is CASSLGVAGELFF.

The genes are TRBV4-1 and TRBJ1-1; D possibly corresponds to TRBD1 (5 bases). The CDR3 consists of 14 residues. V shed 4 bases and J shed 4 bases, with 13 bases lying between them. CDR1 is MGHRA, CDR2 YSYEKL, per germline. CDR3 in DNA: TGCGCCAGCAGCCTTATCACTGGGGCCACTGAAGCTTTCTTT. Translation: CASSLITGATEAFF.

This sequence joins TRBV9 and TRBJ2-1; 7 nucleotides agree with TRBD1. This CDR3 contains 15 residues. The V and J ends lost 2 bases and 8 bases, in that order; junction bases with no gene match: 10. Germline V gives CDR1 SGDLS, CDR2 YYNGEE. CDR3 protein: CASSVGQSLFDEQFF. DNA of the CDR3: TGTGCCAGCAGCGTGGGACAGTCGCTCTTCGATGAGCAGTTCTTC.

This clone was counted a few times. The CDR3 reads CASSLPEDTQYF. Written as DNA, the CDR3 is TGTGCCAGCAGTCTCCCTGAGGATACGCAGTATTTT. The J gene is TRBJ2-3, the V gene TRBV6-1; D is unresolved. V lost 5 bases and J lost 6, with 9 bases in between. The germline CDR1 and CDR2 sequences are MNHNS and SASEGT. The CDR3 sequence is 12 residues long.

This chain uses TRBV29-1 with TRBJ1-2; a weak D match, TRBD1 (5 bases). Between the trimmed V and J ends, which lost 3 bases and 2 bases, there was a span of 10 bases. CDR1 is SQVTM, CDR2 ANQGSEA, per germline. There are 13 residues in the CDR3. The CDR3 DNA reads TGCAGCGTTGAGGGCAGGGTAAACTATGGCTACACCTTC. Protein sequence: CSVEGRVNYGYTF. The variable domain in full, with the rest retrieved from reference TRBV29-1 and TRBJ1-2, is SAVISQKPSRDICQRGTSLTIQCQVDSQVTMMFWYRQQPGQSLTLIATANQGSEATYESGFVIDKFPISRPNLTFSTLTVSNMSPEDSSIYLCSVEGRVNYGYTFGSGTRLTVV.

With respect to this clone: A much bigger clone sits one base away, suggesting this may be a read error. As DNA, the CDR3 is TGTGCCTGGGGTCGGTTGGAAGCTTTCTTT. It yields the protein CAWGRLEAFF. The chain employs TRBV30 and TRBJ1-1; D gene uncertain. The CDR3 is 10 residues long. Germline V lookup: CDR1 GTSNPN, CDR2 SVGIG (reference sequence). V shed 5 bases and J shed 8 bases, with 9 bases lying between them.

This clone was seen only a few times. The rearrangement uses TRBV19 and TRBJ2-7; tentative D call: TRBD2 (5 bases). Germline values: CDR1 LNHDA, CDR2 SQIVND (reference sequence). V was trimmed by 9 bases and J by 2 bases, leaving 11 bases between them. The CDR3 has 12 residues. CDR3 bases: TGTGCCAGCCGAGCGGACGCCTACGAGCAGTACTTC. Amino acids: CASRADAYEQYF.

V and J are TRBV30 and TRBJ2-7; TRBD1 matches at 10 bases. The germline V gene encodes CDR1 GTSNPN and CDR2 SVGIG (reference sequence). The CDR3 extends over 15 amino acids. Trimming cost V 0 bases and J 3 bases; bases outside gene matches: 5. CDR3 sequence reads: CAWSVGQGTLYEQYF. In nucleotides, the CDR3 is TGTGCCTGGAGTGTGGGACAGGGGACCCTCTACGAGCAGTACTTC.

The chain has TRBV27 and TRBJ2-7; TRBD1 aligns across 8 bases. The germline V gene has CDR1 MNHEY and CDR2 SMNVEV (reference sequence). J lost 5 bases, V lost 2 bases, and 2 bases had no gene match. This CDR3 is built from 13 residues. CDR3 loop: CASSLAGGNEQYF. The CDR3 coding sequence is TGTGCCAGCAGTTTAGCAGGGGGCAACGAGCAGTACTTC.

The chain couples TRBV7-2 to TRBJ1-6, with D maybe TRBD1 (5 bases). The CDR3 is 16 residues long. The germline gives CDR1 SGHTA, CDR2 FQGNSA. The V gene lost 1 base and the J gene lost 6 bases, with 13 bases spanning the gap. The CDR3 sequence: CASSLDSSGLNSPLHF. The CDR3 region has the DNA TGTGCCAGCAGCTTAGACAGTTCAGGGCTTAATTCACCCCTCCACTTT.

The rearrangement joins TRBV7-9 to TRBJ1-3, with 7 bases identical to TRBD1. The CDR3 runs to 15 residues. With 4 bases clipped from V and 2 bases from J, the junction kept 5 bases outside the gene matches. Germline V gene data show CDR1 as SEHNR and CDR2 as FQNEAQ (reference sequence). DNA for the CDR3: TGTGCCAGCAGCTCTCCTCAGGGGGCTGGAAACACCATATATTTT. Residues: CASSSPQGAGNTIYF.

V usage is TRBV7-2 and J usage is TRBJ1-1; 7 bases are a match to TRBD1. Germline-derived CDR1 and CDR2 are SGHTA and FQGNSA. This CDR3 contains 15 residues. The junction had 10 bases not matched to a gene; V was cut back by 5 bases and J by 4 bases. For the CDR3, the DNA is TGTGCCAGCAGCGCAGGACAGGTGGGATTCACTGAAGCTTTCTTT. Translating it yields CASSAGQVGFTEAFF.

The chain's CDR3 is CAWSDGAGAETQYF. The CDR3 DNA reads TGTGCCTGGAGTGATGGAGCGGGTGCGGAGACCCAGTACTTC. The chain recombines TRBV30 with TRBJ2-5; possible D gene TRBD2, 6 bases. Germline V CDR1 and CDR2: GTSNPN, SVGIG (reference sequence). The CDR3 totals 14 residues. The V end was cut by 1 base, the J end by 5 bases, with 14 bases between.

This clone was counted a few times. V is TRBV4-3 and J is TRBJ2-1; TRBD2 matches at 7 bases. The CDR3 is made up of 16 amino acids. The J segment lost 2 bases and the V segment lost 0 bases, leaving 4 bases of the junction unmatched. The germline V gene encodes CDR1 LGHNA and CDR2 YSLEER. The CDR3 DNA follows: TGCGCCAGCAGCCAAGATTACGGGACTACCTACAATGAGCAGTTCTTC. Translating it yields CASSQDYGTTYNEQFF.

In this sample, this clone turned up once. The CDR3 DNA sequence: TGTGCCTGGAGTGTCGGGAGTTGGGTGGGATCCAACAATGAGCAGTTCTTC. Its protein product is CAWSVGSWVGSNNEQFF. The chain uses TRBV30 and TRBJ2-1, with D perhaps matching TRBD2 (6 bases). There are 17 residues in the CDR3. Between the trimmed V and J ends, which lost 0 bases and 5 bases, there was a span of 20 bases. Germline CDR1 reads GTSNPN; CDR2 reads SVGIG (reference sequence).

The chain combines TRBV23-1 with TRBJ2-5; tentatively, D is TRBD2 (6 bases). TRBV23-1 is known as an ORF, though its function is uncertain. The V gene lost 3 bases and the J gene lost 4 bases, with 12 bases spanning the gap. CDR3 length: 14 residues. The CDR3 region has the DNA TGCGCCAGCAGTCACAACCTAGCGCTAGAGACCCAGTACTTC. It translates to CASSHNLALETQYF.

This clone was seen just once. The chain uses TRBV23-1 and TRBJ2-7; 9 bases are a match to TRBD1. TRBV23-1 is classed as an ORF, of uncertain function. This CDR3 has 16 amino acids. The junction had 9 bases not matched to a gene; V was cut back by 3 bases and J by 3 bases. DNA of the CDR3: TGCGCCAGCAGTCACTCCGCATGGGGACAGGGCTACGAGCAGTACTTC. It is translated as CASSHSAWGQGYEQYF.

This CDR3 is CSVEDFRGAEAFF. The CDR3 DNA follows: TGCAGCGTTGAAGACTTCAGGGGCGCTGAAGCTTTCTTT. J is TRBJ1-1 and V is TRBV29-1; D possibly corresponds to TRBD1 (6 bases). V was cut by 0 bases and J by 6 bases, with 11 bases left in between. Germline V gene lookup returns CDR1 SQVTM and CDR2 ANQGSEA. The CDR3 has 13 residues. Full variable domain (remainder filled in from reference TRBV29-1 and TRBJ1-1): SAVISQKPSRDICQRGTSLTIQCQVDSQVTMMFWYRQQPGQSLTLIATANQGSEATYESGFVIDKFPISRPNLTFSTLTVSNMSPEDSSIYLCSVEDFRGAEAFFGQGTRLTVV.

The chain links TRBV4-1 to TRBJ1-1; D is ambiguous. The CDR3 totals 17 residues. CDR1 and CDR2 from the germline V gene are MGHRA and YSYEKL. Between the trimmed V and J ends, which lost 0 bases and 3 bases, there was a span of 17 bases. The CDR3 DNA reads TGCGCCAGCAGCCAAGATCTAGGAGGCCCCGGGGACACTGAAGCTTTCTTT. It encodes CASSQDLGGPGDTEAFF.

This clone was picked up a small number of times. The chain couples TRBV19 to TRBJ1-6; TRBD1 is a possible D gene (6 bases). Trimming took off 5 bases at V and 9 bases at J, with 20 bases between the two ends. The CDR3 has 16 amino acids. Germline-derived CDR1 and CDR2 are LNHDA and SQIVND (reference sequence). This CDR3 reads CASSPGAGTQTSPLHF. Written as DNA, the CDR3 is TGTGCCAGTAGTCCTGGGGCCGGGACACAAACTTCACCCCTCCACTTT.

The J gene is TRBJ2-7, the V gene TRBV28; 8 bases are a match to TRBD1. Germline CDR1 is MDHEN and CDR2 is SYDVKM. CDR3 length: 14 residues. V lost 5 bases, J lost 3 bases, and 6 bases stayed unmatched. CDR3 DNA: TGTGCCAGCAGTCCGCTGACAGGGGACTACGAGCAGTACTTC. Amino acids: CASSPLTGDYEQYF.

J is TRBJ2-7 and V is TRBV28; possibly TRBD2 for D (5 bases). CDR3 length equals 14 residues. With 6 bases removed from V and 3 bases from J, the gap between germline ends came to 15 bases. Germline CDR1 reads MDHEN; CDR2 reads SYDVKM. CDR3 sequence (DNA): TGTGCCAGCAGGAACGAGCGGATGAACTACGAGCAGTACTTC. Amino acids: CASRNERMNYEQYF.

The genes are TRBV19 and TRBJ2-7; D ambiguous. The germline V gene encodes CDR1 LNHDA and CDR2 SQIVND (reference sequence). The CDR3 loop spans 14 amino acids. Trimming took 5 bases from V and 3 from J, leaving 14 bases between them. The CDR3 sequence is CASSPQANGYEQYF. CDR3 in DNA: TGTGCCAGTAGTCCTCAGGCTAACGGCTACGAGCAGTACTTC.

The rearrangement links TRBV30 to TRBJ1-2, with 10 positions matching TRBD1. This CDR3 comprises 13 residues. CDR1 and CDR2 (germline): GTSNPN, SVGIG (reference sequence). After removal of 5 bases from V and 6 bases from J, the junction contained 6 bases not matched to a gene. The CDR3 reads CAWEGQGPDGYTF. Here the CDR3 DNA reads TGTGCCTGGGAGGGACAGGGGCCAGATGGCTACACCTTC.

The chain carries TRBV5-4 and TRBJ2-7, with D hard to call. V dropped 4 bases and J dropped 5 bases, with 10 bases sitting between them. This CDR3 has 12 amino acids. Germline CDR1 SGHNT, CDR2 YYREEE (reference sequence). The CDR3 nucleotides read TGTGCCAGCAGCCCCCGAGGCCACGAGCAGTACTTC. It is translated as CASSPRGHEQYF.

CDR3 coding DNA: TGTGCCAGCAGCCAGCAAAGACGGGACAGAAAGCCCGGGGAGCTGTTTTTT. It codes for CASSQQRRDRKPGELFF. The rearrangement uses TRBV4-2 and TRBJ2-2; TRBD1 aligns across 7 bases. CDR3 length: 17 amino acids. V shed 3 bases and J 6 bases; nucleotides not matched to a gene: 13. Germline-derived CDR1 and CDR2 are LGHNA and YNFKEQ.